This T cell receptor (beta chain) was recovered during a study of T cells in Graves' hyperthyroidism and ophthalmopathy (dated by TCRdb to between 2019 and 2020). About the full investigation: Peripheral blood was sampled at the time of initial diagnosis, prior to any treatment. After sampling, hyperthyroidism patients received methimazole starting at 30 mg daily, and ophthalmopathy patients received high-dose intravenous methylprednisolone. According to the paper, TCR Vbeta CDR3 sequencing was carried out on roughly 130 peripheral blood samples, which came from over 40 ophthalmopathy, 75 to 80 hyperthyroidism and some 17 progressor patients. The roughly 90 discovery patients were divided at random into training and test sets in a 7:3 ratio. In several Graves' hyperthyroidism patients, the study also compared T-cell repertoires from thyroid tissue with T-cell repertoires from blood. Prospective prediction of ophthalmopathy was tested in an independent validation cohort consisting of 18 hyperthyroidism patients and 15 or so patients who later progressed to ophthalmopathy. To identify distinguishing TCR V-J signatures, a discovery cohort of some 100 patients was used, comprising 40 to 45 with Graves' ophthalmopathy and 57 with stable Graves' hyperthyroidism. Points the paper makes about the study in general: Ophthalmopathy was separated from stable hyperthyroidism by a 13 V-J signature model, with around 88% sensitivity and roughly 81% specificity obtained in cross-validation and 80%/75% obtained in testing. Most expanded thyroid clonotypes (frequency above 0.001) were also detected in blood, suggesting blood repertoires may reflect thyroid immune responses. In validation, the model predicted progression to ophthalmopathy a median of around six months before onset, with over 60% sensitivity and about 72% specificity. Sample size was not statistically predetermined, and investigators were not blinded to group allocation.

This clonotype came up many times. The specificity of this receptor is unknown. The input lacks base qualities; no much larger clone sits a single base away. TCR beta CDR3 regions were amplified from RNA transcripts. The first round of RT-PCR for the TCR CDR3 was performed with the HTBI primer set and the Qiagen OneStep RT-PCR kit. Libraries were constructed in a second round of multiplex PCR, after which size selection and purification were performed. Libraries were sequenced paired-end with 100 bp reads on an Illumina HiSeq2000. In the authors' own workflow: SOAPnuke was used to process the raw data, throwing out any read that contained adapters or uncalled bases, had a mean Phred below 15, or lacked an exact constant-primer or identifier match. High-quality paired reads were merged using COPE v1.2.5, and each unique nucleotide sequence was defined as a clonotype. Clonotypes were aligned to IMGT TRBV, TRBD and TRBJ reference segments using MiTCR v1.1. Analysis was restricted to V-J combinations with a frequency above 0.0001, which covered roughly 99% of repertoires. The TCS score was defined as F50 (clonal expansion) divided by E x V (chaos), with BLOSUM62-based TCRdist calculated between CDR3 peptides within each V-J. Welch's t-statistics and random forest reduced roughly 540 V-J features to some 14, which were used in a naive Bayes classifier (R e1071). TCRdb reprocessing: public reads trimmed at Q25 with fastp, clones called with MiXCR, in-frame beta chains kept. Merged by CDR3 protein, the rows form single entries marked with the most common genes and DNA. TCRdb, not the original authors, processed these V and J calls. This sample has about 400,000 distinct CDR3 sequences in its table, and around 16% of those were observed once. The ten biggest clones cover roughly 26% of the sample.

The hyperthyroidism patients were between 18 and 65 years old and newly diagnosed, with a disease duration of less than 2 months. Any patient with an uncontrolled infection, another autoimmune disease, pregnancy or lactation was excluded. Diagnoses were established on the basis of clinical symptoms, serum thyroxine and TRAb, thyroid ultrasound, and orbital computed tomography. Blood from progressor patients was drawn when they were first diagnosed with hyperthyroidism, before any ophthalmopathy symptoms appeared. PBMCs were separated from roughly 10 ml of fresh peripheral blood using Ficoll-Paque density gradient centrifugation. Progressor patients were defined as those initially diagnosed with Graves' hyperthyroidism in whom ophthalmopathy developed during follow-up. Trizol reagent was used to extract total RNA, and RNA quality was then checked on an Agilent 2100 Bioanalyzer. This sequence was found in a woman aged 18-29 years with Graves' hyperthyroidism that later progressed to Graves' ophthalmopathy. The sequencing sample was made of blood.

The CDR3 has the sequence CSARAPPTVPLNYGYTF. The bases read TGCAGTGCTAGAGCACCACCGACCGTACCTCTTAACTATGGCTACACCTTC. This sequence uses TRBV20-1 and TRBJ1-2; the D segment cannot be called with confidence. As encoded in the germline V gene (reference sequence), CDR1 is DFQATT while CDR2 is SNEGSKA. Including cysteine and phenylalanine, the CDR3 has 17 amino acids. Kept here is only the CDR3 DNA, which spans 51 bases and is read in frame from base 1. V loses 1 base of germline sequence and J loses 1 base, and the interval between the two ends is 19 bases.